One sample yielded the 10 T cell receptor beta chains listed below, sequenced in a study of blood T cell repertoires in COVID-19. Measured with immunoSEQ multiplex PCR; TCRdb has only the in-frame clones, and not every one. The data contain 170,000 or so clones, 80% to 85% of them singletons. The sequenced sample was peripheral blood. The receptors come from a man younger than 35 with active or convalescent COVID-19.

V usage is TRBV29-1 and J usage is TRBJ2-7; D remains ambiguous. The CDR3 sequence is 12 residues long. V lost 5 bases and J 1 base, leaving 9 bases between the germline ends. Germline V gene data show CDR1 as SQVTM and CDR2 as ANQGSEA. In DNA form, the CDR3 reads TGCAGCGTTACTTCAGGTTCCTACGAGCAGTACTTC. Translated: CSVTSGSYEQYF.

This clone appeared a single time. The chain joins TRBV2 to TRBJ1-4, with a possible D match to TRBD1 (5 bases). This CDR3 comprises 18 residues. V lost 5 bases and J 0 bases, leaving 19 bases between the germline ends. CDR1 is SNHLY and CDR2 is FYNNEI in the germline V gene. The CDR3 region has the DNA TGTGCCAGCAGTCCCGGGACTGGAAGTATTGCAACTAATGAAAAACTGTTTTTT. This encodes CASSPGTGSIATNEKLFF.

This clone was observed a handful of times. The chain combines TRBV18 with TRBJ2-1, with 10 positions matching TRBD2. Germline lookup yields CDR1 KGHSH and CDR2 LQKENI. This CDR3 is built from 16 residues. V dropped 3 bases and J dropped 5; count of bases not matched to a gene: 7. CDR3: CASSPPGLARNNEQFF. CDR3 nucleotides: TGTGCCAGCTCACCCCCGGGACTAGCGAGAAACAATGAGCAGTTCTTC.

J is TRBJ1-2 and V is TRBV3-1 (or the pseudogene TRBV3-2); 8 bases match TRBD1. CDR3 length: 15 amino acids. From germline, CDR1 is LGHDT and CDR2 YNNKEL (reference sequence). The V gene end was trimmed by 4 bases and the J gene end by 5 bases; junction bases not matched to a gene: 9. The CDR3 loop reads CASSPGTGGTYGYTF. CDR3 nucleotides: TGTGCCAGCAGCCCAGGGACAGGCGGTACTTATGGCTACACCTTC.

The chain has TRBV7-2 and TRBJ1-2; D might be TRBD1 (6 bases). V lost 3 bases and J lost 2, with 10 bases in between. The germline CDR1 and CDR2 sequences are SGHTA and FQGNSA. This CDR3 spans 14 amino acids. The CDR3 loop reads CASSFEGTNYGYTF. The DNA for the CDR3 is TGTGCCAGCAGCTTTGAGGGGACAAACTATGGCTACACCTTC.

The chain joins TRBV7-2 to TRBJ2-4, with 8 bases fitting TRBD2. Germline loops: CDR1 SGHTA, CDR2 FQGNSA. The CDR3 consists of 15 residues. V lost 3 bases, J lost 9 bases, and 10 bases stayed unmatched. CDR3 residues: CASSLASGGLGIQYF. The CDR3 DNA reads TGTGCCAGCAGCTTGGCGTCGGGGGGGCTCGGCATTCAGTACTTC.

The V call is TRBV7-2, the J call TRBJ1-5; the match to TRBD1 covers 8 bases. Per the germline V gene, CDR1 is SGHTA and CDR2 is FQGNSA. This CDR3 region has 17 residues. Germline trimming cut 0 bases from V and 5 bases from J; bases unmatched to any gene: 9. The CDR3 sequence: CASSLAAGGRGHQPQHF. For the CDR3, the DNA is TGTGCCAGCAGCTTAGCCGCAGGTGGCAGGGGGCATCAGCCCCAGCATTTT.

V and J are TRBV27 and TRBJ2-7; 10 nucleotides align to TRBD1. The length of the CDR3 is 17 residues. The ends lost 3 bases at V and 6 bases at J; junction bases unmatched: 14. Germline V CDR1 and CDR2: MNHEY, SMNVEV (reference sequence). CDR3 loop: CASSFALSGTGEFEQYF. CDR3 DNA: TGTGCCAGCAGTTTTGCCCTTTCCGGGACAGGGGAGTTCGAGCAGTACTTC.

The J gene is TRBJ2-3, the V gene TRBV4-2, with 8 bases aligning to TRBD2. CDR1 and CDR2 from the germline V gene are LGHNA and YNFKEQ. The CDR3 has 17 residues. With 4 bases clipped from V and 1 base from J, the junction kept 10 bases outside the gene matches. The CDR3 DNA is TGTGCCAGCAGCCCAAGCAAGCGGGGGTGGGGCACAGATACGCAGTATTTT. It is translated as CASSPSKRGWGTDTQYF.

This chain links TRBV12-3 or TRBV12-4 with TRBJ1-5; TRBD1 might be the D (5 bases). The CDR3 runs 13 residues. V was cut by 4 bases and J by 6 bases, with 10 bases left in between. The CDR3 here is CASSSGHGQPQHF. CDR3 coding DNA: TGTGCCAGCAGTTCAGGGCATGGTCAGCCCCAGCATTTT.